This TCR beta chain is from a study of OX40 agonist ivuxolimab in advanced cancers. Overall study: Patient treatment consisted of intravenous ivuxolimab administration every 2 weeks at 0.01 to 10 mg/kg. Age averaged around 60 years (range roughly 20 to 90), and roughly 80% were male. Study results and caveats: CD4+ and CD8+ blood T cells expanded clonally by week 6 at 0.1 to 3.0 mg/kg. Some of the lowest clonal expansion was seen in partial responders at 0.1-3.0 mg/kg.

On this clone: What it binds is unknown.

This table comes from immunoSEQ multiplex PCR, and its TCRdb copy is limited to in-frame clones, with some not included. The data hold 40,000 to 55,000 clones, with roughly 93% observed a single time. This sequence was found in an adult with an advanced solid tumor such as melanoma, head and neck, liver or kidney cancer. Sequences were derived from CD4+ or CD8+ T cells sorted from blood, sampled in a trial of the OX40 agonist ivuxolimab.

The CDR3 DNA sequence: TGTGCCAGCAGTGAAGCGCTAGCCAGGCCCGCGGCGGGCTATGGCTACACCTTC. It codes for CASSEALARPAAGYGYTF. The chain recombines TRBV6-1 with TRBJ1-2; D gene unclear. The CDR3 sequence is 18 residues long. Germline loops: CDR1 MNHNS, CDR2 SASEGT. With 0 bases removed from V and 4 bases from J, the gap between germline ends came to 21 bases.